The 14 T cell receptor beta chains listed next were all sequenced from one sample in a study of blood T cell repertoires in COVID-19. TCRdb's table, derived via immunoSEQ multiplex PCR, lists solely in-frame clones and lacks some. The sample carries about 180,000 clones, 60% to 80% recorded once. Sequencing input: PBMCs or T cells enriched from blood (not recorded which). The receptors here all came from a woman aged 45-60 years who had recovered from COVID-19.

The rearrangement uses TRBV24-1 and TRBJ1-2; D is unclear. In germline, CDR1 is KGHDR, CDR2 SFDVKD. The CDR3 runs to 14 residues. The V end was cut by 4 bases, the J end by 1 base, with 9 bases between. CDR3 in amino acids: CATSDSQVNYGYTF. The CDR3 DNA sequence: TGTGCCACCAGTGACTCCCAGGTTAACTATGGCTACACCTTC.

CDR3 coding DNA: TGTGCCAGCTCACCACCGGCAACAGCGAACACTGAAGCTTTCTTT. The encoded protein is CASSPPATANTEAFF. The chain carries TRBV18 and TRBJ1-1; D is undetermined. This CDR3 has 15 amino acids. CDR1 is KGHSH, CDR2 LQKENI, per germline. The V end was cut by 0 bases, the J end by 1 base, with 9 bases between.

The chain couples TRBV7-6 to TRBJ1-3; the match to TRBD1 covers 7 bases. Trimming took 4 bases from V and 3 from J; bases not matched to a gene: 6. The CDR3 runs 15 residues. Per germline, CDR1 SGHVS and CDR2 FNYEAQ. In nucleotides, the CDR3 is TGTGCCAGCAGCTCAGGGACAGACCTTGGAAACACCATATATTTT. Its protein is CASSSGTDLGNTIYF.

V usage is TRBV2 and J usage is TRBJ2-3; 11 bases are a match to TRBD2. This CDR3 is 16 amino acids long. V lost 7 bases and J lost 0; bases outside the gene matches: 6. The germline V gene has CDR1 SNHLY and CDR2 FYNNEI. The CDR3 DNA reads as TGTGCCAGCACCCGACTAGCGGGGTCTAGCACAGATACGCAGTATTTT. It specifies CASTRLAGSSTDTQYF. Full variable domain (outside the CDR3, taken from reference TRBV2 and TRBJ2-3): EPEVTQTPSHQVTQMGQEVILRCVPISNHLYFYWYRQILGQKVEFLVSFYNNEISEKSEIFDDQFSVERPDGSNFTLKIRSTKLEDSAMYFCASTRLAGSSTDTQYFGPGTRLTVL.

V gene TRBV5-6 combines with J gene TRBJ2-2; 7 bases agree with TRBD2. This CDR3 is 13 amino acids long. The junction had 6 bases not matched to a gene; V was cut back by 9 bases and J by 4 bases. Germline values: CDR1 SGHDT, CDR2 YYEEEE. CDR3 region: CAIQAGVTGELFF. The CDR3 bases are TGTGCCATCCAGGCGGGGGTCACCGGGGAGCTGTTTTTT. The variable domain in full, with the rest retrieved from reference TRBV5-6 and TRBJ2-2, is DAGVTQSPTHLIKTRGQQVTLRCSPKSGHDTVSWYQQALGQGPQFIFQYYEEEERQRGNFPDRFSGHQFPNYSSELNVNALLLGDSALYLCAIQAGVTGELFFGEGSRLTVL.

The chain is built from TRBV4-2 and TRBJ2-7, with a weak D call TRBD2 (5 bases). The CDR3 consists of 15 residues. V was pared by 0 bases and J by 3 bases, with 12 bases between. Germline CDR1 is LGHNA and CDR2 is YNFKEQ. CDR3 sequence: CASSQDRGDRYEQYF. CDR3 DNA sequence: TGTGCCAGCAGCCAAGATCGGGGTGACCGCTACGAGCAGTACTTC.

This clone was counted a single time. This chain connects TRBV28 to TRBJ2-1; 8 bases are shared with TRBD2. The CDR3 extends over 16 amino acids. The V gene's germline CDR1 is MDHEN and CDR2 SYDVKM. J was trimmed by 2 bases and V by 6 bases; bases with no gene match: 9. CDR3 in DNA: TGTGCCAGCAGGCTCGGACTAGCCGGTGCCTACAATGAGCAGTTCTTC. This codes for CASRLGLAGAYNEQFF.

The rearrangement links TRBV9 to TRBJ2-5, with 7 bases matching TRBD2. Losses at the gene ends were 0 bases for V and 4 bases for J; bases not matched to a gene: 3. The length of the CDR3 is 14 residues. Germline CDR1 is SGDLS and CDR2 is YYNGEE. CDR3 residues: CASSVGLARETQYF. The CDR3 nucleotides are TGTGCCAGCAGCGTAGGACTAGCAAGAGAGACCCAGTACTTC. Based on the CDR3 plus reference TRBV9 and TRBJ2-5, the full variable domain is DSGVTQTPKHLITATGQRVTLRCSPRSGDLSVYWYQQSLDQGLQFLIQYYNGEERAKGNILERFSAQQFPDLHSELNLSSLELGDSALYFCASSVGLARETQYFGPGTRLLVL.

V usage is TRBV7-2 and J usage is TRBJ1-3, with a weak D call TRBD1 (6 bases). V shed 2 bases and J shed 0 bases, with 11 bases lying between them. The CDR3 is made up of 16 amino acids. Germline-derived CDR1 and CDR2 are SGHTA and FQGNSA. In nucleotides, the CDR3 is TGTGCCAGCAGCTTAAGACAGGCCATCTCTGGAAACACCATATATTTT. This gives the protein CASSLRQAISGNTIYF.

For the CDR3, the DNA is TGTGCCAGCAGTTACTCGTGGGGGCCCAGCACAGATACGCAGTATTTT. Translation: CASSYSWGPSTDTQYF. The V gene is TRBV6-5, the J gene TRBJ2-3; a possible D gene is TRBD1 (6 bases). V was pared by 0 bases and J by 0 bases, with 10 bases between. The CDR3 totals 16 residues. The germline V gene encodes CDR1 MNHEY and CDR2 SVGAGI.

J is TRBJ1-3 and V is TRBV7-9, with a weak D call TRBD1 (6 bases). Per the germline V gene, CDR1 is SEHNR and CDR2 is FQNEAQ (reference sequence). This CDR3 has 12 amino acids. The V and J ends lost 5 bases and 8 bases respectively, with 10 bases between them. CDR3 nucleotide sequence: TGTGCCAGCAGCGCCCAGGGGTACACCATATATTTT. This encodes CASSAQGYTIYF.

Many counts were recorded for this clone. The V gene is TRBV19, the J gene TRBJ1-1; the D gene is possibly TRBD1 (5 bases). Trimming pared 5 bases from V and 0 bases from J, leaving 22 bases between. CDR1 LNHDA and CDR2 SQIVND come from the germline V gene (reference sequence). The CDR3 contains 18 residues. CDR3 amino acids: CASSPREDRQPLNTEAFF. CDR3 nucleotide sequence: TGTGCCAGTAGTCCCCGAGAAGATCGACAGCCCTTGAACACTGAAGCTTTCTTT.

The V gene is TRBV11-2, the J gene TRBJ2-1, with 10 bases lining up with TRBD2. This CDR3 has 17 amino acids. J gave up 3 bases and V 3 bases, and 8 bases lay outside the gene matches. Germline V gives CDR1 SGHAT, CDR2 FQNNGV. The CDR3 nucleotides read TGTGCCAGCAGCTTGGCCCCCCTAGCGGGAGTCTACAATGAGCAGTTCTTC. This encodes CASSLAPLAGVYNEQFF.

The genes are TRBV4-3 and TRBJ1-2; 7 bases match TRBD1. The CDR3 consists of 15 residues. CDR1 and CDR2 (germline): LGHNA, YSLEER. Unmatched junction bases numbered 9, after V lost 4 bases and J lost 4 bases. The CDR3 sequence: CASSRTHRDSYGYTF. The CDR3 DNA follows: TGCGCCAGCAGCCGAACCCACCGGGACAGCTATGGCTACACCTTC.